Following are 11 T cell receptor beta chains from one sample sequenced in a study of blood T cells in healthy people across ages. Combining a sample-barcoded 5' primer with a J-beta primer mix, a second PCR ran for roughly 7 to 12 cycles. MiXCR was run by TCRdb on the 5' RACE reads, yielding one entry per CDR3 protein. In the table there are some 690,000 distinct CDR3 sequences, 22% of which are singletons. Sequencing was carried out using blood. These receptor sequences come from a man in his 70s in good health.

This clonotype showed up just a few times. V usage is TRBV28 and J usage is TRBJ2-4; weak D call: TRBD2 (7 bases). CDR1 MDHEN and CDR2 SYDVKM come from the germline V gene. The CDR3 consists of 14 residues. V was clipped by 5 bases and J by 6 bases, with 14 bases between them. The CDR3 DNA is TGTGCCAGCAGTCCGCGGGGGCAAGGAAACATTCAGTACTTC. Its translation is CASSPRGQGNIQYF.

The V and J genes are TRBV5-1 and TRBJ2-4; tentatively, D is TRBD1 (5 bases). Trimming shortened V by 4 bases and J by 3 bases, and 14 bases separated the two germline ends. The CDR3 is made up of 15 amino acids. Germline-derived CDR1 and CDR2 are SGHRS and YFSETQ. The CDR3 region has the DNA TGCGCCAGCAGCCCGACGGACACCGTCAAAAACATTCAGTACTTC. This gives the protein CASSPTDTVKNIQYF.

This clonotype was counted between two and nine times. This chain connects TRBV7-9 to TRBJ2-2; D uncertain. Trimming pared 1 base from V and 1 base from J, leaving 7 bases between. The CDR3 is made up of 15 amino acids. Germline loops: CDR1 SEHNR, CDR2 FQNEAQ (reference sequence). The CDR3 sequence: CASSLVDGNTGELFF. For the CDR3, the DNA is TGTGCCAGCAGCTTAGTCGACGGGAACACCGGGGAGCTGTTTTTT.

This clonotype has a handful of counts. V is TRBV3-1 and J is TRBJ1-2; D gene unclear. Germline CDR1 is LGHDT and CDR2 is YNNKEL (reference sequence). The V end was cut by 4 bases, the J end by 5 bases, with 11 bases between. This CDR3 is built from 13 residues. This chain's CDR3 is CASSPRLIYGYTF. The CDR3 nucleotides are TGTGCCAGCAGCCCCCGCCTGATATATGGCTACACCTTC.

In its sample, this clonotype was seen a few times. CDR3 region: CSVGRDRINYGYTF. The CDR3 region has the DNA TGCAGCGTTGGAAGGGACAGAATTAACTATGGCTACACCTTC. The rearrangement joins TRBV29-1 to TRBJ1-2, with 7 bases aligning to TRBD1. Looked up from germline, CDR1 is SQVTM and CDR2 is ANQGSEA. The CDR3 runs 14 residues. V lost 4 bases, J lost 1 base, and 6 bases stayed unmatched.

This chain joins TRBV28 and TRBJ2-3; D perhaps matches TRBD1 (5 bases). The V and J ends lost 6 bases and 2 bases respectively, with 21 bases between them. The V gene's germline CDR1 is MDHEN and CDR2 SYDVKM. The CDR3 runs 17 residues. CDR3 DNA sequence: TGTGCCAGCAGCAGTCCCAGGGTACGTGTCCCCACAGATACGCAGTATTTT. Its protein is CASSSPRVRVPTDTQYF.

This clonotype turned up a few times. V and J are TRBV7-2 and TRBJ1-4, with unresolved D. V dropped 5 bases and J dropped 5 bases, with 15 bases sitting between them. The CDR3 is made up of 15 amino acids. Germline CDR1 is SGHTA and CDR2 is FQGNSA. The CDR3 loop is CASSPRTGKNEKLFF. DNA for the CDR3: TGTGCCAGCAGCCCCAGGACGGGGAAGAATGAAAAACTGTTTTTT.

This rearrangement joins TRBV28 to TRBJ1-2; TRBD1 might be the D (6 bases). V lost 11 bases and J 4 bases, leaving 14 bases between the germline ends. This CDR3 has 12 amino acids. CDR1 is MDHEN, CDR2 SYDVKM, per germline. The CDR3 bases are TGTGCCTCCGGGGGGCCGGGCTATGGCTACACCTTC. Residues: CASGGPGYGYTF.

The rearrangement links TRBV7-9 to TRBJ2-5; tentative D call: TRBD1 (7 bases). Trimming stripped 2 bases from V and 1 base from J, with 11 bases between. Germline V gene data show CDR1 as SEHNR and CDR2 as FQNEAQ (reference sequence). The CDR3 is 15 residues long. The CDR3 spells CASSLTQGGQETQYF. Written as DNA, the CDR3 is TGTGCCAGCAGCTTAACGCAGGGGGGCCAAGAGACCCAGTACTTC.

The table lists this clonotype with many counts. The rearrangement uses TRBV20-1 and TRBJ2-5; either TRBD1 or TRBD2 may fit D (5 bases each). Gene TRBJ2-7 matches the end of the DNA better, so the J call may be wrong. The length of the CDR3 is 14 residues. Germline V gene lookup returns CDR1 DFQATT and CDR2 SNEGSKA (reference sequence). Here the CDR3 DNA reads TGCAGTGCTAGAGTGGGGGTTCGTACTTACGAGCAGTACTTC. This codes for CSARVGVRTYEQYF.

This clonotype appeared a few times. V usage is TRBV7-2 and J usage is TRBJ2-1, with D possibly being TRBD1 (6 bases). The V and J ends lost 5 bases and 1 base respectively, with 12 bases between them. Germline CDR1 is SGHTA and CDR2 is FQGNSA. The length of the CDR3 is 15 residues. CDR3 loop: CASSPMGASYNEQFF. In DNA, the CDR3 is TGTGCCAGCAGCCCAATGGGGGCGTCCTACAATGAGCAGTTCTTC.